This T cell receptor (beta chain) was recovered during a study of blood T cell repertoires in COVID-19. Study overall: Nucleic acid was either cDNA or gDNA, and it came from T cells, B-cell-depleted T cells, or PBMCs.

Produced via immunoSEQ multiplex PCR; TCRdb's table is partial and in-frame only. This table has around 140,000 clones, about 80% appearing once. Germline V gene data show CDR1 as MDHEN and CDR2 as SYDVKM. The J segment lost 4 bases and the V segment lost 10 bases, leaving 11 bases of the junction unmatched. The CDR3 runs to 15 residues. Sequencing was done on a sample of peripheral blood. This clonotype originated in a woman aged 55 to 70 with acute or convalescent COVID-19. The V call is TRBV28, the J call TRBJ2-1; TRBD1 aligns across 9 bases. CDR3 DNA sequence: TGTGCCACCGAAGATGGACAGGGGATTTACAATGAGCAGTTCTTC. Encoded protein: CATEDGQGIYNEQFF.